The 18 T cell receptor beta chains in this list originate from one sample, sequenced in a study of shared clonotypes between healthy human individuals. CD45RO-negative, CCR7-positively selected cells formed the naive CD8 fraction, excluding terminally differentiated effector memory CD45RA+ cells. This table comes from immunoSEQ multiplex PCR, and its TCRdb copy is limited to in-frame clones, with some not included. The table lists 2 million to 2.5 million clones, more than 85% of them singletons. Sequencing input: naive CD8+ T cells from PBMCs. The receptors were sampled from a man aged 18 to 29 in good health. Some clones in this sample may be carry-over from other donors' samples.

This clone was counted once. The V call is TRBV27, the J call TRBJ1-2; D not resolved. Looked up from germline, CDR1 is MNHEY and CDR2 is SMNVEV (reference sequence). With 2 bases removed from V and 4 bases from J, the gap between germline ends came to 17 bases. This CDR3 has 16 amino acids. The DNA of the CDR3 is TGTGCCAGCAGTTTAACGAAATCTAGGACCCTCTATGGCTACACCTTC. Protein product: CASSLTKSRTLYGYTF.

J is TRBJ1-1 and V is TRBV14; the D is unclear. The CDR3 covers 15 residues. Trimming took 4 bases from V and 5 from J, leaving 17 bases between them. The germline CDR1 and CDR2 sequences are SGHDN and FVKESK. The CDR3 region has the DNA TGTGCCAGCAGCCCGCCGGGCAACTATCGAACTGAAGCTTTCTTT. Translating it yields CASSPPGNYRTEAFF.

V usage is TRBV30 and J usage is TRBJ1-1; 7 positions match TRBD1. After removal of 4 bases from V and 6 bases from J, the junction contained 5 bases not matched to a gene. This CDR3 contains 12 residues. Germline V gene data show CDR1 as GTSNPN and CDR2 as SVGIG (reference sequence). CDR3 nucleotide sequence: TGTGCCTGGAAACAGGGGCAGCCTGAAGCTTTCTTT. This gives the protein CAWKQGQPEAFF.

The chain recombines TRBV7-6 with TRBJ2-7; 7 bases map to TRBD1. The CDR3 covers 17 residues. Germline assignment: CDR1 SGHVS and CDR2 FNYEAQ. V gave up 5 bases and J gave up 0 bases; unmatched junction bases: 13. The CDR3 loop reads CASSKGFRDRGSYEQYF. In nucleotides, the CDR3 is TGTGCCAGCAGCAAAGGGTTTCGGGACAGAGGCTCCTACGAGCAGTACTTC.

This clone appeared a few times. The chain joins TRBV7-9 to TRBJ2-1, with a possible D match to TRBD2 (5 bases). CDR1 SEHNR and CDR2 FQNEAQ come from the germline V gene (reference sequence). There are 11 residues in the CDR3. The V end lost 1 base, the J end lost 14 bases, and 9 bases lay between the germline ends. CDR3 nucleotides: TGTGCCAGCAGCTTAGTGTTAGCGAAGTTCTTC. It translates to CASSLVLAKFF.

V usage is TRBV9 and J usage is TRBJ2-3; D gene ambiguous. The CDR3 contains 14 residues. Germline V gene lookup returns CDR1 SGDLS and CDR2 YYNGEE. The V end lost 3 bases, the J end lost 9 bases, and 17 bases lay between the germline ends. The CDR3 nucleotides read TGTGCCAGCAGCGAGTCTTCTCCGGGTCCCACGCAGTATTTT. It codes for CASSESSPGPTQYF.

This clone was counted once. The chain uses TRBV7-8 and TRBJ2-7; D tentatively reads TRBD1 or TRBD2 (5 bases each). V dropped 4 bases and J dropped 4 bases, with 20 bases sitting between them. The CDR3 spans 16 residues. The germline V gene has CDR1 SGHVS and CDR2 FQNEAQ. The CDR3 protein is CASSSRGRGGLYEQYF. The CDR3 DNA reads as TGTGCCAGCAGCTCGAGGGGACGCGGAGGACTGTACGAGCAGTACTTC.

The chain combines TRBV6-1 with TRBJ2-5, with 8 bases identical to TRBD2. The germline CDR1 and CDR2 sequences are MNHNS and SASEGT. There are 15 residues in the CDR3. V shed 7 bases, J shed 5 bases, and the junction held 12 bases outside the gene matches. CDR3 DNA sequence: TGTGCCAGCACTCCCCGGGAGGGCCGCGGGGAGACCCAGTACTTC. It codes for CASTPREGRGETQYF.

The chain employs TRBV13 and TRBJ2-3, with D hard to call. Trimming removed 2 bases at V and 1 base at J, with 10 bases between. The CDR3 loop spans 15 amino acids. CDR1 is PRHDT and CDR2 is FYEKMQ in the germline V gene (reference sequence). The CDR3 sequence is CASSLLRGGTDTQYF. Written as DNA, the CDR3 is TGTGCCAGCAGCTTACTCCGCGGCGGCACAGATACGCAGTATTTT.

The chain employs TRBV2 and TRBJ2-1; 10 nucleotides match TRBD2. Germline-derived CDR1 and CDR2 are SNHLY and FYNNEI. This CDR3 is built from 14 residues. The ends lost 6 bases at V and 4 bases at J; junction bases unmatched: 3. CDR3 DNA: TGTGCCAGCAGCATTAGCGGGAGGTACAATGAGCAGTTCTTC. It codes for CASSISGRYNEQFF.

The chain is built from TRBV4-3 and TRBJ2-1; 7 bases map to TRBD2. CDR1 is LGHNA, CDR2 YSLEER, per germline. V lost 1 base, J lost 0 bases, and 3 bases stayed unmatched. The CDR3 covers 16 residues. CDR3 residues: CASSQVGGSSYNEQFF. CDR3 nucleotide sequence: TGCGCCAGCAGCCAAGTCGGCGGGAGCTCCTACAATGAGCAGTTCTTC.

The CDR3 protein is CASSPSVKYEQYF. DNA of the CDR3: TGCGCCAGCAGCCCCAGTGTGAAGTACGAGCAGTACTTC. The chain combines TRBV5-1 with TRBJ2-7; D is undetermined. The CDR3 runs to 13 residues. Per germline, CDR1 SGHRS and CDR2 YFSETQ. With 4 bases removed from V and 4 bases from J, the gap between germline ends came to 12 bases.

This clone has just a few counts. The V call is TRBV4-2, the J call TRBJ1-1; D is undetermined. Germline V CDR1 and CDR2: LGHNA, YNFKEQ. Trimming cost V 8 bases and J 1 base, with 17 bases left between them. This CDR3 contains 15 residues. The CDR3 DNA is TGTGCCAGCGCCAGGTCGGGGTCAAAGAACACTGAAGCTTTCTTT. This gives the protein CASARSGSKNTEAFF.

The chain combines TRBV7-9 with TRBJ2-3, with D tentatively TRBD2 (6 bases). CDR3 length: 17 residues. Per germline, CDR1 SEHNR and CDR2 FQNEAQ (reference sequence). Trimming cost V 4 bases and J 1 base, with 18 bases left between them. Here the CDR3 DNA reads TGTGCCAGCAGCTCCCTCCTCTGGGAGGCGGGCACAGATACGCAGTATTTT. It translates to CASSSLLWEAGTDTQYF. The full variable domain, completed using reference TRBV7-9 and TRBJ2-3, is DTGVSQNPRHKITKRGQNVTFRCDPISEHNRLYWYRQTLGQGPEFLTYFQNEAQLEKSRLLSDRFSAERPKGSFSTLEIQRTEQGDSAMYLCASSSLLWEAGTDTQYFGPGTRLTVL.

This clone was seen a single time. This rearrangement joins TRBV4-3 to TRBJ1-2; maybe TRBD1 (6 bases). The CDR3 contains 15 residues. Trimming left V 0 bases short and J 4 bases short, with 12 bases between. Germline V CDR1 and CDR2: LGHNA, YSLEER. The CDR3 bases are TGCGCCAGCAGCCAAGAGGGGGGCGCTTTCTATGGCTACACCTTC. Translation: CASSQEGGAFYGYTF.

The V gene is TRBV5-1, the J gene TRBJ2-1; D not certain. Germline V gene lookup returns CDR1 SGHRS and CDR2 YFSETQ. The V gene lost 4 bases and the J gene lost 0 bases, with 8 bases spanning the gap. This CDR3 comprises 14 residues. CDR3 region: CASSTTSSYNEQFF. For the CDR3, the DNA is TGCGCCAGCAGCACAACAAGCTCCTACAATGAGCAGTTCTTC.

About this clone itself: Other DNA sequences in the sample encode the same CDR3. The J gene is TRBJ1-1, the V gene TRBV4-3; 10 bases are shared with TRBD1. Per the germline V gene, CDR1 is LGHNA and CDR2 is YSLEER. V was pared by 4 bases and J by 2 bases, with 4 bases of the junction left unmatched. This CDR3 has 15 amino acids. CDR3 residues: CASSRLTGGNTEAFF. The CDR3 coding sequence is TGCGCCAGCAGCCGCTTGACAGGGGGCAACACTGAAGCTTTCTTT.

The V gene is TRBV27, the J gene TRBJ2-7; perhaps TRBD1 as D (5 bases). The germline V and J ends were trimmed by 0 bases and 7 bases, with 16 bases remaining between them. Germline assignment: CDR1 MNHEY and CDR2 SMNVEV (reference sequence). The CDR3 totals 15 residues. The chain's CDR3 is CASSLSLTALGEQYF. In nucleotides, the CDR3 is TGTGCCAGCAGTTTATCACTGACAGCCTTGGGGGAGCAGTACTTC.